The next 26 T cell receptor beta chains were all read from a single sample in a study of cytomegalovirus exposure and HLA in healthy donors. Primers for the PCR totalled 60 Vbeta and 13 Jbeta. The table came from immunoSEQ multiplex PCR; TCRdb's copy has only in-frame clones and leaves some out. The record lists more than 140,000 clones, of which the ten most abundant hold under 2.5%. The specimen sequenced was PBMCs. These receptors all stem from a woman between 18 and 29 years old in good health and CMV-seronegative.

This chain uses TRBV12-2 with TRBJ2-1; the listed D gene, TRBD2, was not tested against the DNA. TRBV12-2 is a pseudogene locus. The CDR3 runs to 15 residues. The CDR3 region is CASRPGLLTGNEQFF. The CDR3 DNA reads TGTGCAAGTCGCCCGGGACTTCTCACAGGCAATGAGCAGTTCTTC.

The CDR3 DNA reads as TGCGCCAGCAGCCACGCGCAACTAGCGGGAGGCCCCAATGAGCAGTTCTTC. Its protein product is CASSHAQLAGGPNEQFF. V gene TRBV4-1 combines with J gene TRBJ2-1; the match to TRBD2 covers 12 bases. The V gene's germline CDR1 is MGHRA and CDR2 YSYEKL. Germline trimming cut 3 bases from V and 6 bases from J; bases unmatched to any gene: 9. CDR3 length equals 17 residues.

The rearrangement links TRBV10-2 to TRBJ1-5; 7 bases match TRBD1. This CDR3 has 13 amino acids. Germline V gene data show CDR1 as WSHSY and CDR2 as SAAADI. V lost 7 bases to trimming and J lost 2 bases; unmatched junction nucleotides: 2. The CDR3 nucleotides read TGCGCCAGCACACAGGGGCGCAATCAGCCCCAGCATTTT. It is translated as CASTQGRNQPQHF.

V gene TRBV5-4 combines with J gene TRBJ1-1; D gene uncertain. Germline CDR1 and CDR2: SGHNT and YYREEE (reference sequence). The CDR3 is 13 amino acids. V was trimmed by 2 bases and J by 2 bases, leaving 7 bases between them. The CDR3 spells CASSFEVNTEAFF. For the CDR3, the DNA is TGTGCCAGCAGCTTTGAGGTTAACACTGAAGCTTTCTTT.

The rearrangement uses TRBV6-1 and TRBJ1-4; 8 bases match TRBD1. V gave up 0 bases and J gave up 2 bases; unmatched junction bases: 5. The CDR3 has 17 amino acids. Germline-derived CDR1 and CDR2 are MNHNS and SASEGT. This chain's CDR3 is CASSEADGTGTNEKLFF. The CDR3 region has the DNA TGTGCCAGCAGTGAAGCGGATGGGACAGGTACTAATGAAAAACTGTTTTTT.

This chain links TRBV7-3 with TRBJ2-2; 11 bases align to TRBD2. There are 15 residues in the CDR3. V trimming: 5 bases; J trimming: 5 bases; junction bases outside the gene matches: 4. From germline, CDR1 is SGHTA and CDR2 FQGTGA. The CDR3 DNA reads TGTGCCAGCAGCCTTAGGACTAGCGGGACCGGGGAGCTGTTTTTT. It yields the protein CASSLRTSGTGELFF.

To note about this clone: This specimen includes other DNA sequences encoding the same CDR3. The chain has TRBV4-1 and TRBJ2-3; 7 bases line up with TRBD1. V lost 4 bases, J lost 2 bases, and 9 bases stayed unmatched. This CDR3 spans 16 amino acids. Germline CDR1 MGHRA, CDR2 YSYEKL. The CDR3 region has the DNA TGCGCCAGCAGCCTCGACCGGGACAGCGACACAGATACGCAGTATTTT. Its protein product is CASSLDRDSDTDTQYF.

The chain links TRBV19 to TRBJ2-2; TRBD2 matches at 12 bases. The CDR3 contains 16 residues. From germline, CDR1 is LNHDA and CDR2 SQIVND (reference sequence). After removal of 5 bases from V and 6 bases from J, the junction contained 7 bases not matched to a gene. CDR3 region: CASSRGGLAGSGELFF. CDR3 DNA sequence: TGTGCCAGTAGTCGCGGTGGACTAGCGGGATCCGGGGAGCTGTTTTTT.

CDR3 nucleotide sequence: TGTGCCAGCAGCCCCCGGGGGGCAGATACGCAGTATTTT. Encoded protein: CASSPRGADTQYF. This sequence joins TRBV7-2 and TRBJ2-3; 7 bases align to TRBD2. The CDR3 sequence is 13 residues long. Germline CDR1 reads SGHTA; CDR2 reads FQGNSA. V gave up 5 bases and J gave up 4 bases; unmatched junction bases: 3.

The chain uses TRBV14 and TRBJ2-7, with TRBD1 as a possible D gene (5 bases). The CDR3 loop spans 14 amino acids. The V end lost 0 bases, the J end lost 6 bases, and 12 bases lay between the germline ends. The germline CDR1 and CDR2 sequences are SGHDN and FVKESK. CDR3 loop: CASSQELGVGEQYF. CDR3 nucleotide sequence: TGTGCCAGCAGCCAAGAGTTAGGGGTGGGCGAGCAGTACTTC.

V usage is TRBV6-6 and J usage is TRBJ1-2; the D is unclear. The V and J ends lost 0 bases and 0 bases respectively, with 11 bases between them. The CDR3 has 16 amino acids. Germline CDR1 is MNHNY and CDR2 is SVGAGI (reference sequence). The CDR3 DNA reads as TGTGCCAGCAGTTACTCGGGCGTTACAGCTAACTATGGCTACACCTTC. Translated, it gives CASSYSGVTANYGYTF.

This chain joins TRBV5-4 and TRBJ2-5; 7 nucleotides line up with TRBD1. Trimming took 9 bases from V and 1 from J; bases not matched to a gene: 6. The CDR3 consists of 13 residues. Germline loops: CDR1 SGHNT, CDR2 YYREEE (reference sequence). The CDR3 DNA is TGTGCCAAGAGCTACAGGGGCCAAGAGACCCAGTACTTC. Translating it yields CAKSYRGQETQYF. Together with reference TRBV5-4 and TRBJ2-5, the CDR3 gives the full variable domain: ETGVTQSPTHLIKTRGQQVTLRCSSQSGHNTVSWYQQALGQGPQFIFQYYREEENGRGNFPPRFSGLQFPNYSSELNVNALELDDSALYLCAKSYRGQETQYFGPGTRLLVL.

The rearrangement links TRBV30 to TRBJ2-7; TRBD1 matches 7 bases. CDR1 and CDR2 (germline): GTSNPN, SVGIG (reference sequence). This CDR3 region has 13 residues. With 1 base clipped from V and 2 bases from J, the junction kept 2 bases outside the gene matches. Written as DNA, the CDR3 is TGTGCCTGGAGTGGGGACAGAGCCTACGAGCAGTACTTC. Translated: CAWSGDRAYEQYF.

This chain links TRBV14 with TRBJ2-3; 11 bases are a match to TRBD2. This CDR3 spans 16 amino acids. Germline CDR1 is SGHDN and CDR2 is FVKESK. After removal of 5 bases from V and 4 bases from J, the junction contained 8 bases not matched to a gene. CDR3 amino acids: CASSSLAGGVPDTQYF. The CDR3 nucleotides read TGTGCCAGCAGCTCCCTAGCGGGAGGCGTGCCAGATACGCAGTATTTT.

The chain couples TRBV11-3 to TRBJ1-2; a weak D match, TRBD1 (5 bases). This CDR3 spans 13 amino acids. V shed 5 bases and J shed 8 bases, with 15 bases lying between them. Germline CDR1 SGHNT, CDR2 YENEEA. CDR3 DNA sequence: TGTGCCAGCAGCCGTACAGCGGAGGGGGGCTACACCTTC. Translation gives CASSRTAEGGYTF.

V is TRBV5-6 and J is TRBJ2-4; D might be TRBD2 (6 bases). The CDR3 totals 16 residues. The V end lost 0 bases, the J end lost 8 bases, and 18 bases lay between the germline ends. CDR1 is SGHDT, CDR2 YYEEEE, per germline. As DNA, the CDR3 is TGTGCCAGCAGCTTGGCCGCTAGCCCCCCGGGGGACATTCAGTACTTC. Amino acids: CASSLAASPPGDIQYF.

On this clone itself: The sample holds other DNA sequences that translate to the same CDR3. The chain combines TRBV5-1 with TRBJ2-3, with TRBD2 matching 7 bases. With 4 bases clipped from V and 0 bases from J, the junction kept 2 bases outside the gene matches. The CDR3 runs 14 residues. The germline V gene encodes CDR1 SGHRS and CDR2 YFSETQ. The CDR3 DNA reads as TGCGCCAGCAGCCCGGGGGGTAGCACAGATACGCAGTATTTT. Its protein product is CASSPGGSTDTQYF.

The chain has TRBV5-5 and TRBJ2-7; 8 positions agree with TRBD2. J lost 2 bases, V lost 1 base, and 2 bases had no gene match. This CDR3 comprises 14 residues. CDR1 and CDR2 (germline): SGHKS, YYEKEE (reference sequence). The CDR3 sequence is CASSLREGPYEQYF. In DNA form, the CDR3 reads TGTGCCAGCAGCTTGCGGGAGGGCCCCTACGAGCAGTACTTC.

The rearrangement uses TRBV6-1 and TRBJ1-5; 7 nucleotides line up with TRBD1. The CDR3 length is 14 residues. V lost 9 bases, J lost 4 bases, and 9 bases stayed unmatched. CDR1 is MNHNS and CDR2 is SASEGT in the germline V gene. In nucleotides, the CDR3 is TGTGCCAGTAAGACAGGGTTGGGGAATCAGCCCCAGCATTTT. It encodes CASKTGLGNQPQHF.

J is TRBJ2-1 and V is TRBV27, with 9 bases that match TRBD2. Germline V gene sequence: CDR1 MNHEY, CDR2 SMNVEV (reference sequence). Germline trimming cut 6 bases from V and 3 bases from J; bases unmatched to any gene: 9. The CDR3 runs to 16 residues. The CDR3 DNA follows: TGTGCCAGCAGCATCGAAAGCGGGAGGTACTACAATGAGCAGTTCTTC. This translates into CASSIESGRYYNEQFF.

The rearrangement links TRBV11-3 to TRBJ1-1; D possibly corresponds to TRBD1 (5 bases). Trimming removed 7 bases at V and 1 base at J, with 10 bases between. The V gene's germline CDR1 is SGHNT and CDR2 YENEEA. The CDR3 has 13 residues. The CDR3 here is CASTNRRNTEAFF. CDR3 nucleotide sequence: TGTGCCAGCACCAACAGGAGGAACACTGAAGCTTTCTTT.

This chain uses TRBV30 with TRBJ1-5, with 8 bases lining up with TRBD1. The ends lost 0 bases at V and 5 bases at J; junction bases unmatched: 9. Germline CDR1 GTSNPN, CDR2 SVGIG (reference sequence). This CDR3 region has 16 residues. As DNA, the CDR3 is TGTGCCTGGAGTGTCGGGACAGGATATCGAGATCAGCCCCAGCATTTT. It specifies CAWSVGTGYRDQPQHF.

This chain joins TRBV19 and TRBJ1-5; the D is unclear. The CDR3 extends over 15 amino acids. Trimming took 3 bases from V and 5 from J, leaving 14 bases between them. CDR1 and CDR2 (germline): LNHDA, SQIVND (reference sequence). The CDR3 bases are TGTGCCAGTAGTATTGCGGCCCATCAAGATCAGCCCCAGCATTTT. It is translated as CASSIAAHQDQPQHF.

The CDR3 sequence: CASSLGRAFTEAFF. The CDR3 DNA reads as TGTGCCAGCAGCTTAGGGAGGGCGTTCACTGAAGCTTTCTTT. The rearrangement joins TRBV7-2 to TRBJ1-1; D gene unclear. Per the germline V gene, CDR1 is SGHTA and CDR2 is FQGNSA. There are 14 residues in the CDR3. Trimming stripped 1 base from V and 4 bases from J, with 10 bases between.

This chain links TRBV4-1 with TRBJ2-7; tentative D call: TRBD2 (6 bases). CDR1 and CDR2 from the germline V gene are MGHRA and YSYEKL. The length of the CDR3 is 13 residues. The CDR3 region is CASGQRVSYEQYF. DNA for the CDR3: TGCGCAAGCGGCCAGCGGGTCTCCTACGAGCAGTACTTC.

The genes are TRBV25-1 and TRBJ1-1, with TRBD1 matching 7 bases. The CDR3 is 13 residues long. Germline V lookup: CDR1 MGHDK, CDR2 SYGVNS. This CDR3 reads CGSSQGKGTEAFF. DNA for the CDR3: TGTGGATCATCACAGGGGAAAGGGACTGAAGCTTTCTTT.